Below, 21 T cell receptor beta chains from the same sample are listed, as sequenced in a study of blood T cell repertoires in COVID-19. TCRdb keeps only in-frame clones here, not all; method: immunoSEQ multiplex PCR. The sample has roughly 60,000 clones, 87% seen once; the top ten hold around 9.1%. The sample consisted of peripheral blood. These receptor sequences come from a human donor with acute or convalescent COVID-19. The donor label of this sample is uncertain.

The DNA for the CDR3 is TGCAGTGCTAGTGGGGGGGGGATTCAAGAGACCCAGTACTTC. Translating gives CSASGGGIQETQYF. The chain recombines TRBV20-1 with TRBJ2-5; 7 nucleotides line up with TRBD2. Germline CDR1 and CDR2: DFQATT and SNEGSKA (reference sequence). The CDR3 is 14 amino acids. Unmatched junction bases numbered 6, after V lost 3 bases and J lost 2 bases.

J is TRBJ1-5 and V is TRBV10-3; D is unresolved. CDR1 is ENHRY and CDR2 is SYGVKD in the germline V gene. V dropped 0 bases and J dropped 7 bases, with 7 bases sitting between them. This CDR3 comprises 13 residues. The CDR3 DNA is TGTGCCATCAGTGAGTCGTTATCCCAGCCCCAGCATTTT. Protein: CAISESLSQPQHF.

CDR3 sequence reads: CASSFASGAKYEQYF. The CDR3 DNA follows: TGTGCCAGCAGCTTCGCTAGCGGGGCAAAATACGAGCAGTACTTC. J is TRBJ2-7 and V is TRBV11-2, with 9 positions matching TRBD2. The junction had 7 bases not matched to a gene; V was cut back by 3 bases and J by 4 bases. This CDR3 is built from 15 residues. Germline V gene data show CDR1 as SGHAT and CDR2 as FQNNGV.

The chain couples TRBV3-1 (or the pseudogene TRBV3-2) to TRBJ2-1; D is perhaps TRBD2 (6 bases). Deletions cut 0 bases from V and 8 bases from J, with 11 bases between. Germline CDR1 and CDR2: LGHDT and YNNKEL (reference sequence). There are 14 residues in the CDR3. The CDR3 sequence: CASSQETSSHEQFF. The CDR3 bases are TGTGCCAGCAGCCAAGAGACTAGTTCCCATGAGCAGTTCTTC.

This sequence joins TRBV5-1 and TRBJ2-7; 11 bases fit TRBD2. J was trimmed by 0 bases and V by 0 bases; bases with no gene match: 14. Germline V CDR1 and CDR2: SGHRS, YFSETQ. The CDR3 runs 20 residues. The CDR3 DNA reads as TGCGCCAGCAGCTTGGCCGAAGCACTAGCGGGAGTGCCCCCCTCCTACGAGCAGTACTTC. Translated, it gives CASSLAEALAGVPPSYEQYF.

The chain employs TRBV7-8 and TRBJ1-2, with 7 bases lining up with TRBD1. In germline, CDR1 is SGHVS, CDR2 FQNEAQ. The junction had 5 bases not matched to a gene; V was cut back by 0 bases and J by 7 bases. The CDR3 sequence is 14 residues long. CDR3 DNA: TGTGCCAGCAGCTTAGCTCTGGACAGGTCTGGCTACACCTTC. Its protein product is CASSLALDRSGYTF. Combining the CDR3 with reference TRBV7-8 and TRBJ1-2 gives the whole variable domain GAGVSQSPRYKVAKRGQDVALRCDPISGHVSLFWYQQALGQGPEFLTYFQNEAQLDKSGLPSDRFFAERPEGSVSTLKIQRTQQEDSAVYLCASSLALDRSGYTFGSGTRLTVV.

This chain uses TRBV21-1 with TRBJ2-5; the table's TRBD1 call for D was not verified on the DNA. TRBV21-1 is shown as a pseudogene. The CDR3 extends over 16 amino acids. The CDR3 DNA follows: TGTGCCAGCCGGCCAGCAGGGCCATACTTCGGAGAGACCCAGTACTTC. Amino acids: CASRPAGPYFGETQYF.

The rearrangement uses TRBV7-3 and TRBJ2-3, with D unclear. V lost 2 bases to trimming and J lost 5 bases, with 5 bases between them. Germline lookup yields CDR1 SGHTA and CDR2 FQGTGA. The CDR3 is made up of 12 amino acids. For the CDR3, the DNA is TGTGCCAGCAGCTTATATAGAGATACGCAGTATTTT. Its protein is CASSLYRDTQYF.

This clone was seen only a few times. CDR3 DNA sequence: TGCGCCAGCAGCTTGAGTCTAGCGAGAGGTTTTAGCACAGATACGCAGTATTTT. This codes for CASSLSLARGFSTDTQYF. J is TRBJ2-3 and V is TRBV5-1, with D possibly TRBD2 on 6 matching bases. The length of the CDR3 is 18 residues. Trimming took off 1 base at V and 0 bases at J, with 18 bases between the two ends. CDR1 is SGHRS and CDR2 is YFSETQ in the germline V gene.

The chain employs TRBV11-1 and TRBJ2-7; TRBD2 matches 8 bases. Germline values: CDR1 SGHAT, CDR2 FQDESV (reference sequence). The CDR3 is made up of 15 amino acids. Trimming at V came to 5 bases and at J to 1 base, leaving 7 bases not matched to a gene. The CDR3 sequence is CASSPSSGRSYEQYF. DNA of the CDR3: TGTGCCAGCAGCCCCAGCAGCGGGAGATCCTACGAGCAGTACTTC.

The chain joins TRBV18 to TRBJ2-7; the match to TRBD2 covers 7 bases. The J segment lost 2 bases and the V segment lost 4 bases, leaving 8 bases of the junction unmatched. Germline-derived CDR1 and CDR2 are KGHSH and LQKENI. This CDR3 contains 15 residues. The CDR3 loop is CASSLVTSATYEQYF. As DNA, the CDR3 is TGTGCCAGCTCACTCGTTACTAGCGCTACCTACGAGCAGTACTTC. The full variable domain, rest sourced from reference TRBV18 and TRBJ2-7, is NAGVMQNPRHLVRRRGQEARLRCSPMKGHSHVYWYRQLPEEGLKFMVYLQKENIIDESGMPKERFSAEFPKEGPSILRIQQVVRGDSAAYFCASSLVTSATYEQYFGPGTRLTVT.

The V call is TRBV5-6, the J call TRBJ1-5; tentative D call: TRBD1 (5 bases). The CDR3 length is 13 residues. Germline V gene data show CDR1 as SGHDT and CDR2 as YYEEEE. The ends were cut back, 0 bases at V and 7 bases at J, with 8 bases in the middle. The CDR3 coding sequence is TGTGCCAGCAGCTTGGGCGACAGACAGCCCCAGCATTTT. As protein: CASSLGDRQPQHF.

The chain links TRBV2 to TRBJ2-5; 8 bases map to TRBD2. This CDR3 has 16 amino acids. Germline lookup yields CDR1 SNHLY and CDR2 FYNNEI. Germline trimming cut 4 bases from V and 2 bases from J; bases unmatched to any gene: 9. The CDR3 DNA follows: TGTGCCAGCAGTGGGACTGTACTAGCGGCTCAAGAGACCCAGTACTTC. Protein product: CASSGTVLAAQETQYF.

J is TRBJ2-4 and V is TRBV3-1 (or the pseudogene TRBV3-2); tentatively, D is TRBD1 (6 bases). Trimming cost V 0 bases and J 6 bases, with 24 bases left between them. There are 19 residues in the CDR3. Germline V lookup: CDR1 LGHDT, CDR2 YNNKEL (reference sequence). The CDR3: CASSQEAGKGEPVGNIQYF. CDR3 sequence (DNA): TGTGCCAGCAGCCAAGAGGCGGGTAAGGGGGAGCCCGTCGGAAACATTCAGTACTTC.

This chain joins TRBV19 and TRBJ2-3; 10 nucleotides line up with TRBD1. Germline V lookup: CDR1 LNHDA, CDR2 SQIVND (reference sequence). The CDR3 contains 14 residues. Unmatched junction bases numbered 0, after V lost 5 bases and J lost 1 base. CDR3 DNA sequence: TGTGCCAGTAGTGGGACAGGGGGCACAGATACGCAGTATTTT. Amino acid sequence: CASSGTGGTDTQYF.

The rearrangement uses TRBV29-1 and TRBJ1-1; 9 bases map to TRBD1. This CDR3 spans 14 amino acids. V shed 6 bases and J 3 bases; nucleotides not matched to a gene: 8. The germline CDR1 and CDR2 sequences are SQVTM and ANQGSEA. The CDR3 DNA sequence: TGCAGCGTGCGGGGGGACAGGGTGTACACTGAAGCTTTCTTT. Its translation: CSVRGDRVYTEAFF.

J is TRBJ1-1 and V is TRBV6-1, with D perhaps TRBD1 (5 bases). Germline CDR1 MNHNS, CDR2 SASEGT. V was clipped by 3 bases and J by 0 bases, with 14 bases between them. There are 16 residues in the CDR3. The CDR3 protein is CASSEPRGSLNTEAFF. The CDR3, as DNA: TGTGCCAGCAGTGAGCCACGGGGGTCCCTGAACACTGAAGCTTTCTTT.

The chain links TRBV6-5 to TRBJ2-5; 8 bases line up with TRBD1. V gave up 8 bases and J gave up 5 bases; unmatched junction bases: 4. The CDR3 is 12 amino acids. The germline V gene encodes CDR1 MNHEY and CDR2 SVGAGI. CDR3 loop: CASQGAGETQYF. CDR3 nucleotide sequence: TGTGCCAGCCAGGGGGCTGGGGAGACCCAGTACTTC.

This rearrangement joins TRBV6-4 to TRBJ2-2; D ambiguous. This CDR3 region has 18 residues. Trimming shortened V by 0 bases and J by 0 bases, and 14 bases separated the two germline ends. Per the germline V gene, CDR1 is MRHNA and CDR2 is SNTAGT. CDR3 amino acids: CASSDSRRAASNTGELFF. The CDR3 DNA follows: TGTGCCAGCAGTGACTCGAGAAGAGCCGCTTCGAACACCGGGGAGCTGTTTTTT.

This clone was detected only once. The V call is TRBV27, the J call TRBJ1-6; TRBD1 matches 9 bases. The CDR3 runs 15 residues. The germline gives CDR1 MNHEY, CDR2 SMNVEV (reference sequence). The trim removed 5 bases at V and 7 bases at J, leaving 6 bases unmatched. DNA of the CDR3: TGTGCCAGCAGTGTCGACAGGGGGAGCAATTCACCCCTCCACTTT. Translated, it gives CASSVDRGSNSPLHF.

The chain uses TRBV19 and TRBJ1-2; D is ambiguous. Germline V gene data show CDR1 as LNHDA and CDR2 as SQIVND (reference sequence). CDR3 length: 14 amino acids. Trimming took off 0 bases at V and 4 bases at J, with 9 bases between the two ends. The CDR3 DNA reads as TGTGCCAGTAGTATAGATTGGCAGTCCTATGGCTACACCTTC. Amino acid sequence: CASSIDWQSYGYTF.